This T cell receptor beta chain is from a study of tumor-infiltrating lymphocytes in localized non-small cell lung cancer. At the level of the study: Several tumor histologies, both smoking statuses, and some post-neoadjuvant chemotherapy samples were included.

Measured with immunoSEQ multiplex PCR; TCRdb has only the in-frame clones, and not every one. The sample holds tens of thousands of clones; 69% are singletons and the top ten take approximately 15%. V was pared by 1 base and J by 3 bases, with 11 bases between. The CDR3 is 15 residues long. Germline V gene sequence: CDR1 SEHNR, CDR2 FQNEAQ (reference sequence). Sequencing was carried out using lung tumor tissue. This receptor was identified in a human donor with non-small cell lung cancer. The rearrangement uses TRBV7-9 and TRBJ2-3; D is possibly TRBD1 or TRBD2 (6 bases each). For the CDR3, the DNA is TGTGCCAGCAGCTTAGTCGGGGGCCAAACAGATACGCAGTATTTT. Encoded protein: CASSLVGGQTDTQYF. Combining the CDR3 with reference TRBV7-9 and TRBJ2-3 gives the whole variable domain DTGVSQNPRHKITKRGQNVTFRCDPISEHNRLYWYRQTLGQGPEFLTYFQNEAQLEKSRLLSDRFSAERPKGSFSTLEIQRTEQGDSAMYLCASSLVGGQTDTQYFGPGTRLTVL.